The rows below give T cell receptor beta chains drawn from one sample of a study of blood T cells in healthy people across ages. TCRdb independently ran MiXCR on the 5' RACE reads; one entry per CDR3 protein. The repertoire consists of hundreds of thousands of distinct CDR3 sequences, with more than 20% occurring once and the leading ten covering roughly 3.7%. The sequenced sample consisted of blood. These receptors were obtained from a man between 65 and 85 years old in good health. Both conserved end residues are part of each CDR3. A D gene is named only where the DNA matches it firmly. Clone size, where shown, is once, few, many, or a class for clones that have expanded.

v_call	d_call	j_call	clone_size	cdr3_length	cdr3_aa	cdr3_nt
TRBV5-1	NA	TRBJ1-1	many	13	CASSLQQNTEAFF	TGCGCCAGCAGCTTGCAACAGAACACTGAAGCTTTCTTT
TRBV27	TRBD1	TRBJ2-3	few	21	CASSLANVPRTGGRSTDTQYF	TGTGCCAGCAGTTTAGCCAACGTACCCCGGACAGGGGGTAGGAGCACAGATACGCAGTATTTT
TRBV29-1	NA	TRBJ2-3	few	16	CSVKSHRSFSTDTQYF	TGCAGCGTCAAATCGCACAGGTCATTTAGCACAGATACGCAGTATTTT
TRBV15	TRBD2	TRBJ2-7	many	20	CATSRDRIKGLAGDSYEQYF	TGTGCCACCAGCAGGGATAGGATCAAGGGACTAGCGGGGGACTCCTACGAGCAGTACTTC
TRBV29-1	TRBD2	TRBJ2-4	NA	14	CSVVGGRAKNIQYF	TGCAGCGTTGTAGGCGGGAGGGCCAAAAACATTCAGTACTTC
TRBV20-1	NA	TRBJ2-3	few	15	CSALTGGSGTDTQYF	TGCAGTGCTCTGACTGGTGGTAGCGGCACAGATACGCAGTATTTT
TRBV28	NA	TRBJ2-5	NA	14	CASSHAVGVETQYF	TGTGCCAGCAGTCACGCCGTTGGGGTGGAGACCCAGTACTTC
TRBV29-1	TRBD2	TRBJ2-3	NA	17	CSVEGGTSGRKADTQYF	TGCAGCGTTGAGGGGGGGACTAGCGGGAGAAAAGCAGATACGCAGTATTTT
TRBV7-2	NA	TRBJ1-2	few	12	CASSRERVGYTF	TGTGCCAGCAGCCGGGAGAGGGTCGGCTACACCTTC
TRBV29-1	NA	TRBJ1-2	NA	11	CSVEIGQGYTF	TGCAGCGTTGAAATAGGGCAAGGCTACACCTTC
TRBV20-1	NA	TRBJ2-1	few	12	CSATLGDKGQFF	TGCAGTGCTACTTTAGGGGACAAGGGGCAGTTCTTC
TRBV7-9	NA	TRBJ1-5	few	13	CASSLDGTQPQHF	TGTGCCAGCAGCTTAGATGGGACTCAGCCCCAGCATTTT
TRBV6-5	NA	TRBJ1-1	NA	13	CASKDGQNTEAFF	TGTGCCAGCAAAGACGGCCAGAACACTGAAGCTTTCTTT
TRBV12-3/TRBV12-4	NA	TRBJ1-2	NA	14	CASSFSGGEYGYTF	TGTGCCAGCAGTTTTAGTGGTGGGGAGTATGGCTACACCTTC
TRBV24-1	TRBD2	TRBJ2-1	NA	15	CATSVGLAAKSEQFF	TGTGCCACCAGTGTGGGACTAGCGGCGAAGAGCGAGCAGTTCTTC
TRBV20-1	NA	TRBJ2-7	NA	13	CSANYLSDYEQYF	TGCAGTGCGAATTATCTGAGTGACTACGAGCAGTACTTC
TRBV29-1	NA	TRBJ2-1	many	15	CSVEVWDSSYNEQFF	TGCAGCGTTGAAGTTTGGGACTCCTCCTACAATGAGCAGTTCTTC
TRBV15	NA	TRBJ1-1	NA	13	CATSVGMNTEAFF	TGTGCCACCAGCGTGGGAATGAACACTGAAGCTTTCTTT
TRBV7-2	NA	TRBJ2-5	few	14	CASSLVAQQETQYF	TGTGCCAGCAGCTTAGTAGCCCAGCAAGAGACCCAGTACTTC
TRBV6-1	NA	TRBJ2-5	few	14	CASSSRAYQETQYF	TGTGCCAGCAGTAGCCGGGCGTACCAAGAGACCCAGTACTTC
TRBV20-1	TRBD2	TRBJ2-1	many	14	CSAIGTSVRNEQFF	TGCAGTGCTATCGGGACTAGCGTTCGCAATGAGCAGTTCTTC
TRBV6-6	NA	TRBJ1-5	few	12	CASSKDVQPQHF	TGTGCCAGCAGCAAGGACGTTCAGCCCCAGCATTTT
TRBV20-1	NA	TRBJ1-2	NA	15	CSARDTGQSNYGYTF	TGCAGTGCTAGAGATACTGGGCAATCCAACTATGGCTACACCTTC
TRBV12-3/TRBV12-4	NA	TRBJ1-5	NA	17	CASSWGRGRYSNQPQHF	TGTGCCAGCAGCTGGGGACGGGGCCGTTATAGCAATCAGCCCCAGCATTTT
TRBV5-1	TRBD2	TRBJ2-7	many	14	CASSPGLASYEQYF	TGTGCCAGCAGTCCTGGACTAGCTAGTTACGAGCAGTACTTC
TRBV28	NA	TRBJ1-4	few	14	CASSSGRFREKLFF	TGTGCCAGCAGTTCCGGGCGGTTCCGGGAAAAACTGTTTTTT
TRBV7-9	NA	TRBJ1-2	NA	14	CASSLEVEGYGYTF	TGTGCCAGCAGCTTAGAGGTGGAGGGCTATGGCTACACCTTC
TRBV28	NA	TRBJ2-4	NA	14	CASSLSHGLGIQYF	TGTGCCAGCAGTTTATCCCACGGTTTGGGCATTCAGTACTTC
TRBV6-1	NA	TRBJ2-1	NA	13	CASSEAFINEQFF	TGTGCCAGCAGTGAAGCCTTCATCAATGAGCAGTTCTTC
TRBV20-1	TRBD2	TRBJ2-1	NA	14	CSAKSGGSYNEQFF	TGCAGTGCTAAGTCGGGAGGATCCTACAATGAGCAGTTCTTC
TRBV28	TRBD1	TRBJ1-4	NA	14	CASSIQGSNEKLFF	TGTGCCAGCAGTATACAGGGGTCTAATGAAAAACTGTTTTTT
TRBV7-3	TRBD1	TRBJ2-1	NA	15	CASSFPGQGSNEQFF	TGTGCCAGCAGCTTTCCGGGACAGGGGAGCAATGAGCAGTTCTTC
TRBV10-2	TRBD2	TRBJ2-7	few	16	CASSELDSGSRNEQYF	TGCGCCAGCAGTGAGTTAGATAGCGGGAGTCGCAACGAGCAGTACTTC
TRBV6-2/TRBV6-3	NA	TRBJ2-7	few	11	CASSYHDEQYF	TGTGCCAGCAGTTATCACGACGAGCAGTACTTC
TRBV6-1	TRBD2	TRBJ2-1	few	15	CASSEWAGGQNEQFF	TGTGCCAGCAGTGAATGGGCGGGAGGCCAAAATGAGCAGTTCTTC
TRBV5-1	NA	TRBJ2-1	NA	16	CASSLGPSGGLVEQFF	TGCGCCAGCAGCTTGGGTCCGAGCGGAGGCCTTGTGGAGCAGTTCTTC
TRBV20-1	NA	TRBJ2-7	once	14	CSAPEALVGDEQYF	TGCAGTGCCCCTGAGGCACTAGTGGGAGACGAGCAGTACTTC
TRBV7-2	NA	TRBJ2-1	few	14	CASSLMGLPNEQFF	TGTGCCAGCAGCTTAATGGGACTGCCCAATGAGCAGTTCTTC
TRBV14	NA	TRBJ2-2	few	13	CASSQGARGELFF	TGTGCCAGCAGCCAGGGGGCACGAGGGGAGCTGTTTTTT
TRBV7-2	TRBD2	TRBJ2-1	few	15	CASSPPGLGDNEQFF	TGTGCCAGCAGCCCACCGGGACTAGGGGACAATGAGCAGTTCTTC
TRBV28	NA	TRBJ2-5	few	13	CASSFNWPETQYF	TGTGCCAGCAGTTTCAACTGGCCGGAGACCCAGTACTTC
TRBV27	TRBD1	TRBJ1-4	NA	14	CASSRQGLAEKLFF	TGTGCCAGCAGCAGACAGGGGTTGGCTGAAAAACTGTTTTTT
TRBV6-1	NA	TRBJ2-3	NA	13	CASSEFSTDTQYF	TGTGCCAGCAGTGAATTCTCAACAGATACGCAGTATTTT
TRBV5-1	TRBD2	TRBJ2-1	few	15	CASSPGLANYNEQFF	TGCGCCAGCAGCCCGGGACTAGCGAATTACAATGAGCAGTTCTTC
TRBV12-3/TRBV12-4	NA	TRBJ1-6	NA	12	CACSSSLSPLHF	TGTGCCTGCAGTTCCTCCCTTTCACCCCTCCACTTT
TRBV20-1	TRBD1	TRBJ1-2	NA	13	CSALGQGNYGYTF	TGCAGTGCCCTGGGACAGGGGAACTATGGCTACACCTTC
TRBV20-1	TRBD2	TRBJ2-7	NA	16	CSARDRGVFSSYEQYF	TGCAGTGCTAGAGATCGGGGGGTCTTCTCTTCCTACGAGCAGTACTTC